These T cell receptor beta chains were read from a single sample in a study of CD8+ T cells in alopecia areata. Repertoires were generated with immunoSEQ multiplex PCR, while TCRdb's copy carries only in-frame clones and drops some. The table lists about 270,000 clones, roughly 63% of them singletons, with about 0.89% in the top ten. The sample in question was CD4+ T cells sorted from blood, obtained at week 52, from a patient treated with tofacitinib. These receptors were collected from a human donor with alopecia areata. CDR3s include the opening cysteine and the closing phenylalanine or tryptophan. A D gene is named only where the DNA matches it firmly. Clone size is given for some rows only: seen once, a few or many times, or a class if the clone is expanded.

TRBV29-1,NA,TRBD1,TRBJ2-4,CSGIQGAKNIQYF,TGCAGCGGGATACAGGGGGCCAAAAACATTCAGTACTTC
TRBV15,NA,NA,TRBJ2-7,CATSRTGTDGYEQYF,TGTGCCACCAGCAGGACCGGGACCGACGGCTACGAGCAGTACTTC
TRBV6-6,few,TRBD1,TRBJ2-7,CASKKQGARDEQYF,TGTGCCAGCAAGAAACAGGGGGCGCGGGACGAGCAGTACTTC
TRBV11-2,NA,NA,TRBJ1-6,CASSGGLKNSPLHF,TGTGCCAGCAGCGGCGGACTCAAAAATTCACCCCTCCACTTT
TRBV7-3,NA,TRBD1,TRBJ1-2,CASSPGQGGGYTF,TGTGCCAGCAGCCCTGGACAGGGTGGAGGCTACACCTTC
TRBV9,NA,NA,TRBJ2-7,CASSVGGFGEQYF,TGTGCCAGCAGCGTAGGAGGGTTTGGCGAGCAGTACTTC
TRBV7-2,NA,NA,TRBJ1-2,CASSPTSNYGYTF,TGTGCCAGCAGCCCCACATCTAACTATGGCTACACCTTC
TRBV30,NA,TRBD1,TRBJ1-2,CAWTLSTGNGYTF,TGTGCCTGGACCCTATCGACAGGGAATGGCTACACCTTC
TRBV19,few,NA,TRBJ2-1,CASSTPGLIIHEQFF,TGTGCCAGTAGTACCCCGGGACTCATAATACATGAGCAGTTCTTC
TRBV7-3,NA,NA,TRBJ2-7,CASSLLGGSAYEQYF,TGTGCCAGCAGCCTCCTTGGGGGCAGTGCCTACGAGCAGTACTTC
TRBV27,NA,TRBD1,TRBJ2-3,CASSRDRSTDTQYF,TGTGCCAGCAGTCGGGACAGAAGCACAGATACGCAGTATTTT
TRBV5-1,NA,NA,TRBJ1-1,CASSLDSGGATEAFF,TGCGCCAGCAGCTTGGATTCGGGGGGTGCCACTGAAGCTTTCTTT
TRBV2,NA,NA,TRBJ1-6,CASSLLNSPLHF,TGTGCCAGCAGTCTCCTAAATTCACCCCTCCACTTT
TRBV15,few,TRBD2,TRBJ2-7,CATSLVRGGYEQYF,TGTGCCACCAGCCTAGTACGGGGGGGCTACGAGCAGTACTTC
TRBV30,NA,NA,TRBJ1-1,CAWKRTNGNTEAFF,TGTGCCTGGAAAAGGACAAACGGGAACACTGAAGCTTTCTTT
TRBV4-1,NA,NA,TRBJ2-7,CASSQGFFYEQYF,TGCGCCAGCAGCCAGGGGTTTTTCTACGAGCAGTACTTC
TRBV7-2,few,NA,TRBJ2-3,CASSPGTDTQYF,TGTGCCAGCAGCCCGGGCACAGATACGCAGTATTTT
TRBV27,NA,NA,TRBJ2-7,CASSSTGFTEQYF,TGTGCCAGCAGTTCCACAGGTTTTACGGAGCAGTACTTC
TRBV18,NA,NA,TRBJ2-7,CASSRSQSEQYF,TGTGCCAGCTCACGGTCACAGTCCGAGCAGTACTTC
TRBV5-4,NA,TRBD1,TRBJ1-5,CASSLQGAQSQPQHF,TGTGCCAGCAGCTTACAGGGGGCACAGAGTCAGCCCCAGCATTTT
TRBV11-2,few,TRBD2,TRBJ2-1,CASSSSGGSYNEQFF,TGTGCCAGCAGCTCTAGCGGGGGTTCCTACAATGAGCAGTTCTTC
TRBV9,NA,NA,TRBJ1-6,CASSVEGRSNSPLHF,TGTGCCAGCAGCGTAGAAGGCAGGTCAAATTCACCCCTCCACTTT
TRBV5-6,NA,NA,TRBJ1-5,CASSLGAADQPQHF,TGTGCCAGCAGCTTGGGGGCGGCCGATCAGCCCCAGCATTTT
TRBV18,few,NA,TRBJ1-5,CASSPRLDDQPQHF,TGTGCCAGCTCACCAAGACTTGACGATCAGCCCCAGCATTTT
TRBV30,few,NA,TRBJ2-7,CAWSKGTHEQYF,TGTGCCTGGAGTAAGGGAACCCACGAGCAGTACTTC
TRBV30,NA,NA,TRBJ1-1,CAWLPRAWGTEAFF,TGTGCCTGGCTCCCAAGGGCCTGGGGCACTGAAGCTTTCTTT
TRBV7-9,NA,NA,TRBJ2-3,CASSPEGIADTQYF,TGTGCCAGCAGCCCGGAGGGTATCGCAGATACGCAGTATTTT
TRBV5-4,NA,NA,TRBJ1-2,CASTLSPSVEFGYTF,TGTGCCAGCACCTTGTCCCCCTCCGTCGAGTTTGGCTACACCTTC
TRBV29-1,few,NA,TRBJ1-1,CSGRPAIMNTEAFF,TGCAGCGGGAGGCCCGCAATCATGAACACTGAAGCTTTCTTT
TRBV4-2,NA,NA,TRBJ2-5,CASSQEIGMETQYF,TGTGCCAGCAGCCAAGAGATAGGGATGGAGACCCAGTACTTC
TRBV29-1,few,NA,TRBJ1-1,CSVLAGLGEAFF,TGCAGCGTTCTGGCGGGTTTGGGTGAAGCTTTCTTT
TRBV7-8,few,TRBD1,TRBJ1-3,CASSPTQGRSGNTIYF,TGTGCCAGCAGCCCCACACAGGGGCGCTCTGGAAACACCATATATTTT
TRBV30,NA,TRBD1,TRBJ1-6,CAWRQGASSPLHF,TGTGCCTGGAGGCAGGGGGCAAGTTCACCCCTCCACTTT
TRBV11-2,NA,NA,TRBJ2-5,CASSPGVSETQYF,TGTGCCAGCAGCCCAGGGGTTTCAGAGACCCAGTACTTC
TRBV9,once,TRBD1,TRBJ2-6,CASSVGTGDSGANVLTF,TGTGCCAGCAGCGTCGGGACAGGTGACTCTGGGGCCAACGTCCTGACTTTC
TRBV28,few,TRBD1,TRBJ2-7,CASSSGTGGSYEQYF,TGTGCCAGCAGTTCCGGGACAGGGGGGTCCTACGAGCAGTACTTC
TRBV25-1,NA,TRBD1,TRBJ2-7,CASRQGPEQYF,TGTGCCAGCCGACAGGGACCCGAGCAGTACTTC
TRBV15,NA,TRBD2,TRBJ2-4,CATSRDRTSGENIQYF,TGTGCCACCAGCAGAGATAGGACTAGCGGTGAAAACATTCAGTACTTC
TRBV11-2,NA,NA,TRBJ2-2,CASSSGTNTGELFF,TGTGCCAGCAGCTCCGGGACGAACACCGGGGAGCTGTTTTTT
TRBV7-3,NA,NA,TRBJ1-2,CASSRQPDYGYTF,TGTGCCAGCAGTCGACAGCCGGACTATGGCTACACCTTC
TRBV2,NA,NA,TRBJ2-5,CASSDYPREETQYF,TGTGCCAGCAGTGATTACCCGCGCGAAGAGACCCAGTACTTC